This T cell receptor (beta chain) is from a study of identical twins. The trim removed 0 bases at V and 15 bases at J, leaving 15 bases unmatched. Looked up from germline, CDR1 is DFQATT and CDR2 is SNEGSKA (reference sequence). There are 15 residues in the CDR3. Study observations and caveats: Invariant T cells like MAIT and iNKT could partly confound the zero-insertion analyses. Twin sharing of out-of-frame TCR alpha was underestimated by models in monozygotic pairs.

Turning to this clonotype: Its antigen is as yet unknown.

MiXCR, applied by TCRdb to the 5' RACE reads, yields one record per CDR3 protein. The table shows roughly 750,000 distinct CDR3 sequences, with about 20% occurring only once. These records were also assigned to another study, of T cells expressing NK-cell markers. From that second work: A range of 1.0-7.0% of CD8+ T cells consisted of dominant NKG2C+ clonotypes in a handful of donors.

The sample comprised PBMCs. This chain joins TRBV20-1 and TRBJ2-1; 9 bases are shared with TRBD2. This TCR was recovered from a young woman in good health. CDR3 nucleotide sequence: TGCAGTGCTAGAGATAGGGTAGCGGGAGCTTATCCTGGGTTCTTC. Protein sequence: CSARDRVAGAYPGFF.